This T cell receptor (beta chain) originates from a study of T cells expressing NK-cell markers. As for the study in general: Obtained from sorted CD3+CD56+NKG2C+, CD3+CD56+NKG2C- and CD3+CD56-NKG2C+ T cells were the TCR beta repertoires. The study sequenced eight donors, seven HCMV-seropositive and one seronegative. Overall study results and limits: In several donors, dominant CD3+CD56+NKG2C+ clones formed roughly 1.0-7.5% of CD8+ cells. Whether the expanded NKG2C+ T cell clones recognized HCMV remained unclear.

TCRdb reprocessed the 5' RACE reads and keeps a single row for each CDR3 protein, giving no DNA. The sample holds about 550,000 distinct CDR3 sequences. Concerning this clonotype: What it binds is not known.

The clonotype was recovered from a man between 18 and 29 years old in good health. The sample taken for sequencing was blood T cells: a sorted CD56 or NKG2C T cell subset, CD4+ or CD8+ T cells, or bulk PBMC T cells (not recorded which).

The chain's CDR3 is CASTTGGWEQFF. The chain carries TRBV12-3 or TRBV12-4 and TRBJ2-1; TCRdb gives TRBD1 as the D gene, but with no DNA this cannot be confirmed. This CDR3 is built from 12 residues.